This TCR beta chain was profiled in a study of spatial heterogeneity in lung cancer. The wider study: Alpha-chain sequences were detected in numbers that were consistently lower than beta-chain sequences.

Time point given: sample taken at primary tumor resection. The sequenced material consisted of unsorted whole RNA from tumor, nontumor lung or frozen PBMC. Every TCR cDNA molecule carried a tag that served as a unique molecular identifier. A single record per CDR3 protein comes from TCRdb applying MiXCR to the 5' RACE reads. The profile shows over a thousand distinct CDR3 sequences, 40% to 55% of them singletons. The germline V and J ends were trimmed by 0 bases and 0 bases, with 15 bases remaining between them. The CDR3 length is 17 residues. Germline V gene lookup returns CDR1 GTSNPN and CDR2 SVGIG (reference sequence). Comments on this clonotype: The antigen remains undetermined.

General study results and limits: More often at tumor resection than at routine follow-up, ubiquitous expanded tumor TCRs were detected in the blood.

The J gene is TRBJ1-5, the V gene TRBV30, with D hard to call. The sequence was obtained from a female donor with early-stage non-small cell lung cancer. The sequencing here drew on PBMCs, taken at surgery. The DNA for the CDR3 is TGTGCCTGGAGTGTATTTCCCCAGGTTCCTAGCAATCAGCCCCAGCATTTT. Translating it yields CAWSVFPQVPSNQPQHF. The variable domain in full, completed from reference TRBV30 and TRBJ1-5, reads SQTIHQWPATLVQPVGSPLSLECTVEGTSNPNLYWYRQAAGRGLQLLFYSVGIGQISSEVPQNLSASRPQDRQFILSSKKLLLSDSGFYLCAWSVFPQVPSNQPQHFGDGTRLSIL.